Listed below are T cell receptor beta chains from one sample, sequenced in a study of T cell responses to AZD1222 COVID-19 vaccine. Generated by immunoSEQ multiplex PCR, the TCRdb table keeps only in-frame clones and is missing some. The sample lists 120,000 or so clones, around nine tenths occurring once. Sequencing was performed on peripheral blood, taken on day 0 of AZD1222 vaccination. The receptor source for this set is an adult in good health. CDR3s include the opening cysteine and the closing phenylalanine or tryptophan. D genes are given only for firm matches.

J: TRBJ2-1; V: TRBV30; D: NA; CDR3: CAWSLGGYGHEQFF
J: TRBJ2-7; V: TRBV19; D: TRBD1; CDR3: CASSAPGQGTHEQYF
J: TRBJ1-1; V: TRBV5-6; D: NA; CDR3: CASSLEVSMNTEAFF
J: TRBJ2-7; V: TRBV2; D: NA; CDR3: CASRGSRYEQYF
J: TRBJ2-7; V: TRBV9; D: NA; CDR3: CASSVRLGSYEQYF
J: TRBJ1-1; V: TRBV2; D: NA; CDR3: CASSSSMNTEAFF
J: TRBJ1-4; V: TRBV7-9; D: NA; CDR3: CASSLGTRVLTEKLFF
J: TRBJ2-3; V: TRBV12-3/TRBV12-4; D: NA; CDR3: CASSPTPNTQYF
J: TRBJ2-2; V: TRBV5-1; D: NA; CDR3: CASSGGRVYTGELFF
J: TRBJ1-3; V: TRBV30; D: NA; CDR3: CACHMGGSGNTIYF
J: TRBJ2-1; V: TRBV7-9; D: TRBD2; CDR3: CASSLGSAGGSYNEQFF
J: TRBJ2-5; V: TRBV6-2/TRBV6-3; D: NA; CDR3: CASTPTTFNGETQYF
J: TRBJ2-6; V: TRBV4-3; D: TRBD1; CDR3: CASSQGGDAGGLSGANVLTF
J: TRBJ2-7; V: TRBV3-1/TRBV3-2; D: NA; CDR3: CASSQDLTGTRCF
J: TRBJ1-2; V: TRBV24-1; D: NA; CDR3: CATSDLDNNYGYTF
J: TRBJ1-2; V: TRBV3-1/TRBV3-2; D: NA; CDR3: CASSQDSYGYTF
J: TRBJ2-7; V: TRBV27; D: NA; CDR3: CASSLSLDRSYEQYF
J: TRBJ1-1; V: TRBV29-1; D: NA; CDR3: CSVEIMNTEAFF
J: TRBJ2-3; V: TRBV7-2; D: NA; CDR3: CASSLVRVYTDTQYF
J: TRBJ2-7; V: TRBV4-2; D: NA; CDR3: CASSQEVASYEQYF
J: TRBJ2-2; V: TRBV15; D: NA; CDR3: CATSRGFGKGGTGELFF
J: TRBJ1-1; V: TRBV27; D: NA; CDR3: CASSLHSGLDAFF
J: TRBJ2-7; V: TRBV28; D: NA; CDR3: CASSFNLEGSRVQYF
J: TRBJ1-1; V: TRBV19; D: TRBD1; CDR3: CASSPRNRGMNTEAFF
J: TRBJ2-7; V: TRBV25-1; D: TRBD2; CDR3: CASSKAGGPISYEQYF
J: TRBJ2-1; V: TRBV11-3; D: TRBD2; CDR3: CASSPKGGANEQFF
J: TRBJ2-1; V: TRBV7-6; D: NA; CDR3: CASSPSVGGDEQFF
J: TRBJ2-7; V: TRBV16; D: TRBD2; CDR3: CASKAGATGEQYF
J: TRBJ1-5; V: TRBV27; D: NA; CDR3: CASKPTGTNSNQPQHF
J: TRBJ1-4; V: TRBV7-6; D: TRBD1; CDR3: CASSLDSTQGAREKLFF
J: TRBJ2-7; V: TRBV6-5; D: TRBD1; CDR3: CASTQDRVHEQYF
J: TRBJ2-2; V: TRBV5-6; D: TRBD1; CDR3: CASSYFDRDDTGELFF
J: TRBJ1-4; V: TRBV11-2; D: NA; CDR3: CASSLWGLNEKLFF
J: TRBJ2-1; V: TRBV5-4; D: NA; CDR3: CASSLGPGRGRYNEQFF
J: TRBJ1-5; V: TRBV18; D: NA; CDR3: CASSPRGGGNQPQHF
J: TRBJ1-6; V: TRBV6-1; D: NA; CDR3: CASSEGSGQLNSPLHF
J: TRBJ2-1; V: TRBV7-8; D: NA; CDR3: CASSPPSGANEQFF
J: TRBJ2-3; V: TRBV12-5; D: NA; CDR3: CASGLVRGVPTDTQYF
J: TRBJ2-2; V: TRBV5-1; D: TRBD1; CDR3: CASSTGTGWAGELFF
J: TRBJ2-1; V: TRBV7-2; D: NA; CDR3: CASPGPGDYNEQFF
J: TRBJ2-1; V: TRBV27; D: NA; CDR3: CASSPTLSSGNEEQFF
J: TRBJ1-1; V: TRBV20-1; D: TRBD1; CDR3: CSAPGQGGAFF
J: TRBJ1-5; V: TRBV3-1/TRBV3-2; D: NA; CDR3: CASSQSEANQPQHF
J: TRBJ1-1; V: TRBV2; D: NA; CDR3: CASITGYAEAFF
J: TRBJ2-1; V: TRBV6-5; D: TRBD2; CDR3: CASSYPLAGGEQFF
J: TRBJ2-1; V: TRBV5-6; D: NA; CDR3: CASSLVGSNEQFF
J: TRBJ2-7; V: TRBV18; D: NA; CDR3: CASSPGADEQYF
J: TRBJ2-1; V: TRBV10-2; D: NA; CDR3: CASSEVDEQFF
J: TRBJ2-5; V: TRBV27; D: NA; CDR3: CASSRAKETQYF
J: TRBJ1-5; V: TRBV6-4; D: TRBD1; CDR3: CASSLTGEAQPQHF
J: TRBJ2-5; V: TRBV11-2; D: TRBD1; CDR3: CASSSRQGDIWETQYF
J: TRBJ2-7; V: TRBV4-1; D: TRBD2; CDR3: CASSQGTSGSSYEQYF
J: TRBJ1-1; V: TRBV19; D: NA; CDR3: CASSIGGNTEAFF
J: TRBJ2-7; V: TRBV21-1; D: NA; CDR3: CASSKAAGNLEQYF
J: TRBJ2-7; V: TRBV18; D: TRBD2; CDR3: CASSPWGGTSGRISYEQYF